The clone carrying this T cell receptor beta chain has only one observation. This entry is derived from a study of blood T cell repertoires in COVID-19. Study summary: The analysed material was cDNA or gDNA that came from T cells, B-cell-depleted T cells, or PBMCs.

Sequenced by immunoSEQ multiplex PCR; TCRdb stores in-frame clones only, minus some. The profile shows some 150,000 clones, 88% of them singletons. The receptor comes from a woman aged 55-69 years with acute or convalescent COVID-19. The sample consisted of peripheral blood.

CDR3 protein: CASSSWTSGGIRETQYF. The CDR3, as DNA: TGTGCCAGCAGTTCCTGGACTAGCGGGGGCATCCGGGAGACCCAGTACTTC. The chain recombines TRBV27 with TRBJ2-5, with 13 positions matching TRBD2. V shed 4 bases and J 5 bases; nucleotides not matched to a gene: 10. The CDR3 spans 17 residues. The germline V gene encodes CDR1 MNHEY and CDR2 SMNVEV (reference sequence).